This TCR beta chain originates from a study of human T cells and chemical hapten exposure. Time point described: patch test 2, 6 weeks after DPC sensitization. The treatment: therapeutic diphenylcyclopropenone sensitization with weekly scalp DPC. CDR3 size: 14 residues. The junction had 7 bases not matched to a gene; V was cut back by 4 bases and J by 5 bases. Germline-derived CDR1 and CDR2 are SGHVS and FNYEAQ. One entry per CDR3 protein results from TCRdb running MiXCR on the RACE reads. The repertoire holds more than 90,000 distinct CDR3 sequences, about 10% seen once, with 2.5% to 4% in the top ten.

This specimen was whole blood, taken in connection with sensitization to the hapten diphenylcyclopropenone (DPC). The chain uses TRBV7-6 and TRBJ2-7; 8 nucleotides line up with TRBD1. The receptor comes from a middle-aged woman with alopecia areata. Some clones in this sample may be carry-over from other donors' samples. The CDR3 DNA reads TGTGCCAGCAGCTCCGGACAGGGAAGAAACGAGCAGTACTTC. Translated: CASSSGQGRNEQYF.